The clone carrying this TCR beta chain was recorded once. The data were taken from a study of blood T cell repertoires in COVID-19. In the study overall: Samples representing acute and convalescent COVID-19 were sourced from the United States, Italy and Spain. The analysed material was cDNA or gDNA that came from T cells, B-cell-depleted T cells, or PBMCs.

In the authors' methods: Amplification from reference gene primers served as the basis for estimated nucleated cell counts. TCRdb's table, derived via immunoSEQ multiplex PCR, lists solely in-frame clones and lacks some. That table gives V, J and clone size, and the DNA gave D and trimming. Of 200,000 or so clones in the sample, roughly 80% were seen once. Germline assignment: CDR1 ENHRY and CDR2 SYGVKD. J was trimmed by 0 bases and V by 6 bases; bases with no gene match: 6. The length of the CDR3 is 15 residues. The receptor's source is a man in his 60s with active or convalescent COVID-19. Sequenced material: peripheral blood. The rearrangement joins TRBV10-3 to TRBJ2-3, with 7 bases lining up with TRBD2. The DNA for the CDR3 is TGTGCCATCAGCACTAGCGACCCTAGCACAGATACGCAGTATTTT. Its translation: CAISTSDPSTDTQYF.